One sample yielded the 10 T cell receptor beta chains listed below, sequenced in a study of Tregs in tolerant kidney transplant recipients. Their recognized antigens are unknown. Data came from immunoSEQ multiplex PCR; TCRdb stores just in-frame clones and leaves some out. The sample records approximately 30,000 clones, 82% being singletons. The sample consisted of Tregs from blood cultured with allogeneic cells. Receptors originate from a human donor in good health.

V gene TRBV7-2 combines with J gene TRBJ2-1, with TRBD2 matching 8 bases. CDR3 length: 14 amino acids. The germline V gene encodes CDR1 SGHTA and CDR2 FQGNSA. Trimming removed 10 bases from V and 9 bases from J; junction bases left unmatched: 14. Here the CDR3 DNA reads TGTGCCACCCGGCCGGGGGGGATTGTAGCTGAGCAGTTCTTC. Its translation is CATRPGGIVAEQFF.

The chain is built from TRBV4-1 and TRBJ2-3, with TRBD2 matching 14 bases. The V and J ends lost 5 bases and 1 base, in that order; junction bases with no gene match: 8. The CDR3 runs to 18 residues. Looked up from germline, CDR1 is MGHRA and CDR2 is YSYEKL. As DNA, the CDR3 is TGCGCCAGCAGCGCTATAGGACTAGCGGGAGGTCGCACAGATACGCAGTATTTT. Its translation is CASSAIGLAGGRTDTQYF.

A few counts support this clone. The chain recombines TRBV21-1 with TRBJ1-2. TRBV21-1 is an annotated pseudogene. The CDR3 runs to 12 residues. The CDR3 DNA reads TGTGCCAGCTCGGGGCGGCCCCGCGGCTACACCTTC. Protein product: CASSGRPRGYTF.

The rearrangement joins TRBV5-1 to TRBJ2-3; TRBD1 might be the D (6 bases). Trimming stripped 4 bases from V and 8 bases from J, with 17 bases between. The CDR3 totals 14 residues. Germline V gene data show CDR1 as SGHRS and CDR2 as YFSETQ. CDR3: CASSPTGSQGTQYF. DNA for the CDR3: TGCGCCAGCAGCCCGACAGGATCCCAGGGTACGCAGTATTTT.

The chain has TRBV7-3 and TRBJ2-2; D gene unclear. CDR1 SGHTA and CDR2 FQGTGA come from the germline V gene. V was clipped by 1 base and J by 2 bases, with 8 bases between them. The CDR3 has 15 residues. CDR3 sequence (DNA): TGTGCCAGCAGCTTAAACCCTCGAAACACCGGGGAGCTGTTTTTT. Protein: CASSLNPRNTGELFF. The full variable domain, in which reference TRBV7-3 and TRBJ2-2 provide the parts outside the CDR3, is GAGVSQTPSNKVTEKGKYVELRCDPISGHTALYWYRQSLGQGPEFLIYFQGTGAADDSGLPNDRFFAVRPEGSVSTLKIQRTERGDSAVYLCASSLNPRNTGELFFGEGSRLTVL.

The chain links TRBV7-2 to TRBJ2-7; 7 bases agree with TRBD1. The CDR3 extends over 13 amino acids. The germline gives CDR1 SGHTA, CDR2 FQGNSA. V was clipped by 3 bases and J by 7 bases; unmatched bases: 6. CDR3 in amino acids: CASSFWDSVEQYF. The CDR3 bases are TGTGCCAGCAGCTTCTGGGACAGCGTAGAGCAGTACTTC.

The chain uses TRBV4-1 and TRBJ1-1; 8 nucleotides line up with TRBD1. The CDR3 consists of 16 residues. CDR1 MGHRA and CDR2 YSYEKL come from the germline V gene. V lost 1 base to trimming and J lost 7 bases; unmatched junction nucleotides: 11. The CDR3 coding sequence is TGCGCCAGCAGCCAAGTACGAGTCAGGGGGCGCGTTGAAGCTTTCTTT. Translating it yields CASSQVRVRGRVEAFF.

V and J are TRBV6-6 and TRBJ1-3, with TRBD1 identical over 10 bases. Per germline, CDR1 MNHNY and CDR2 SVGAGI (reference sequence). With 8 bases clipped from V and 4 bases from J, the junction kept 11 bases outside the gene matches. The CDR3 has 16 residues. CDR3 coding DNA: TGTGCCAGCCGGGACAGGGGTCTCTCCAGGGGAAACACCATATATTTT. Translation: CASRDRGLSRGNTIYF.

The V and J genes are TRBV6-5 and TRBJ1-5; no clear D. This CDR3 has 14 residues. Trimming cost V 1 base and J 3 bases, with 7 bases left between them. Germline CDR1 reads MNHEY; CDR2 reads SVGAGI. CDR3 bases: TGTGCCAGCAGTTACTATGGCCCCAATCAGCCCCAGCATTTT. Its protein product is CASSYYGPNQPQHF.

This clone is labeled medium-sized. CDR3: CASSEHPNTEAFF. As DNA, the CDR3 is TGTGCCAGCAGTGAACACCCGAACACTGAAGCTTTCTTT. V gene TRBV2 combines with J gene TRBJ1-1; D is uncertain. Germline assignment: CDR1 SNHLY and CDR2 FYNNEI. V lost 2 bases and J lost 1, with 5 bases in between. This CDR3 spans 13 amino acids.